These 9 T cell receptor beta chains came from one sample sequenced in a study of T-cell memory formation after mild COVID-19. MiXCR, run by TCRdb on the 5' RACE reads, gives a single entry per CDR3 protein. Seen here are roughly 200,000 distinct CDR3 sequences, under 20% observed once, and the top ten hold 2% to 2.5%. Sequencing was carried out using PBMCs or a T cell subset sorted from them (not recorded which). All receptors derive from an adult woman who had mild COVID-19 (a few samples of this study predate the infection). Cell type and time point are not known.

This clonotype turned up a few times. V and J are TRBV12-3 or TRBV12-4 and TRBJ1-1, with D perhaps matching TRBD1 (5 bases). Trimming took off 1 base at V and 7 bases at J, with 10 bases between the two ends. This CDR3 has 13 amino acids. The CDR3 nucleotides are TGTGCCAGCAGTTTAGGGCGGGGGGGTGAAGCTTTCTTT. Translated: CASSLGRGGEAFF.

V and J are TRBV19 and TRBJ1-2; TRBD1 matches at 7 bases. There are 14 residues in the CDR3. CDR1 LNHDA and CDR2 SQIVND come from the germline V gene (reference sequence). Germline trimming cut 6 bases from V and 6 bases from J; bases unmatched to any gene: 10. The CDR3 DNA reads TGTGCCAGTAGGCCAACAGGGGAGGGAAATGGCTACACCTTC. Its translation: CASRPTGEGNGYTF.

In its sample, this clonotype was seen a few times. The chain combines TRBV24-1 with TRBJ2-5; either TRBD1 or TRBD2 may supply D (6 bases each). Looked up from germline, CDR1 is KGHDR and CDR2 is SFDVKD. There are 14 residues in the CDR3. Trimming removed 4 bases at V and 6 bases at J, with 14 bases between. The CDR3 DNA sequence: TGTGCCACCAGTGAACCCAGGGGAGGTCAGACCCAGTACTTC. Translating gives CATSEPRGGQTQYF.

Only a few counts were recorded for this clonotype. The chain links TRBV7-6 to TRBJ2-7; 9 nucleotides line up with TRBD1. The V gene end was trimmed by 5 bases and the J gene end by 5 bases; junction bases not matched to a gene: 10. The CDR3 contains 15 residues. CDR1 is SGHVS and CDR2 is FNYEAQ in the germline V gene. CDR3 residues: CASSPQQGAGDEQYF. Here the CDR3 DNA reads TGTGCCAGCAGCCCGCAACAGGGGGCAGGAGACGAGCAGTACTTC.

The CDR3 is CASSLWFSTDTQYF. Here the CDR3 DNA reads TGTGCCAGCAGCTTGTGGTTCTCCACAGATACGCAGTATTTT. This chain uses TRBV7-2 with TRBJ2-3; D gene uncertain. Germline values: CDR1 SGHTA, CDR2 FQGNSA. The CDR3 loop spans 14 amino acids. The V gene lost 3 bases and the J gene lost 2 bases, with 9 bases spanning the gap.

This clonotype was observed a handful of times. The rearrangement joins TRBV5-1 to TRBJ2-5; TRBD2 is a possible D gene (6 bases). Per the germline V gene, CDR1 is SGHRS and CDR2 is YFSETQ. The CDR3 sequence is 15 residues long. Trimming removed 0 bases from V and 2 bases from J, with 11 bases in between. In nucleotides, the CDR3 is TGCGCCAGCAGCTTGGCGGAGGGGCAGCAAGAGACCCAGTACTTC. Translating it yields CASSLAEGQQETQYF.

This chain uses TRBV5-1 with TRBJ2-2; weak D call: TRBD1 (6 bases). The germline V gene has CDR1 SGHRS and CDR2 YFSETQ. This CDR3 comprises 18 residues. V lost 0 bases, J lost 2 bases, and 17 bases lay in between. In nucleotides, the CDR3 is TGCGCCAGCAGCTTGGATGGTCGGACAGCCATAAACACCGGGGAGCTGTTTTTT. It translates to CASSLDGRTAINTGELFF.

The rearrangement uses TRBV6-2 or TRBV6-3 and TRBJ2-7; no clear D. With 0 bases removed from V and 5 bases from J, the gap between germline ends came to 14 bases. This CDR3 is built from 15 residues. Germline CDR1 MNHEY, CDR2 SVGEGT. CDR3 residues: CASSYSSIVTNEQYF. The CDR3 DNA sequence: TGTGCCAGCAGTTACTCGTCGATAGTTACAAACGAGCAGTACTTC.

This sequence joins TRBV7-3 and TRBJ2-5; TRBD2 agrees at 8 bases. Germline V CDR1 and CDR2: SGHTA, FQGTGA. The junction had 10 bases not matched to a gene; V was cut back by 8 bases and J by 5 bases. This CDR3 has 14 residues. The CDR3 region is CASSISGGGETQYF. CDR3 in DNA: TGTGCCAGCTCTATCAGCGGGGGCGGGGAGACCCAGTACTTC. Full variable domain (missing parts from reference TRBV7-3 and TRBJ2-5): GAGVSQTPSNKVTEKGKYVELRCDPISGHTALYWYRQSLGQGPEFLIYFQGTGAADDSGLPNDRFFAVRPEGSVSTLKIQRTERGDSAVYLCASSISGGGETQYFGPGTRLLVL.